The count of the clone carrying this T cell receptor (beta chain) is one. Its antigen is unidentified. These data come from a study of OX40 agonist ivuxolimab in advanced cancers. Regarding the study as a whole: Nonresponders included some who also had low normalized T-cell clonal expansion.

Profiling relied on immunoSEQ multiplex PCR, and the TCRdb table lists in-frame clones only, not all of them. The table has some 40,000 clones, about 90% seen once; the top ten hold approximately 28%. Anyone with autoimmune disease history or systemic immunosuppression was excluded. V shed 5 bases, J shed 4 bases, and the junction held 9 bases outside the gene matches. Germline CDR1 reads SGHTA; CDR2 reads FQGTGA. This CDR3 spans 16 amino acids. The sequence was obtained from an adult with an advanced solid tumor such as melanoma, head and neck, liver or kidney cancer. The V call is TRBV7-3, the J call TRBJ2-7, with 12 nucleotides matching TRBD2. The specimen comprised CD4+ or CD8+ T cells sorted from blood, sampled in a trial of the OX40 agonist ivuxolimab. CDR3 sequence: CASSTSSTSGRYEQYF. CDR3 in DNA: TGTGCCAGCAGCACTAGTAGTACTAGCGGGAGGTACGAGCAGTACTTC.